The rows below give T cell receptor beta chains drawn from one sample of a study of vaccination effects on CD4 cells after COVID-19. Using immunoSEQ multiplex PCR, the repertoire was profiled, and TCRdb retains in-frame clones only, with some absent. Among roughly 34,000 clones listed, roughly 82% were seen once. These receptors' targets are unknown. The sample was CD4+ T cells from PBMCs cultured with HCoV-NL63 spike peptides, taken after COVID-19 vaccination. Every receptor here comes from a human donor who received a COVID-19 vaccine. Some clones in this sample may be carry-over from other donors' samples. CDR3s leave out the opening cysteine and the closing phenylalanine or tryptophan.

V	J	CDR3
TRBV19	TRBJ2-5	ASSEAGTRTQY
TRBV2	TRBJ1-5	AKSLPGGGNQPQH
TRBV15	TRBJ1-2	ATSREQGTYGYT
TRBV27	TRBJ2-3	ASRFSPPQGTDTQY
TRBV6-5	TRBJ2-1	ASSHGSDNEQF
TRBV12-3/TRBV12-4	TRBJ1-2	ASSYSPRETT
TRBV5-6	TRBJ1-5	ASSLGQNSNQPQH
TRBV2	TRBJ2-3	ASRDNTDTQY
TRBV19	TRBJ1-2	ASSTNMDSSYGYT
TRBV9	TRBJ2-5	ASSKGGKQETQY
TRBV5-1	TRBJ1-1	ASSVDKNTEAF
TRBV5-1	TRBJ2-2	ASSLLPGELF
TRBV24-1	TRBJ2-6	ATSDSFADSGANVLT
TRBV7-3	TRBJ2-2	ASSAQGSGNTGELF
TRBV2	TRBJ1-1	ASSDQGALNTEAF
TRBV7-3	TRBJ2-1	ASSSPRLPNEQF
TRBV7-9	TRBJ2-1	ASSLWASGDNEQF
TRBV7-2	TRBJ1-6	ASSSSSSPLH
TRBV24-1	TRBJ1-5	ATSDHRARQPQH
TRBV15	TRBJ2-5	ATSRDASEQETQY
TRBV28	TRBJ1-5	ASSLRQANQPQH
TRBV6-5	TRBJ2-5	ASMGGIQETQY
TRBV5-7	TRBJ2-1	ASSLNRDVQLDEQF
TRBV7-2	TRBJ1-3	ASSTQQGLSGNTIY
TRBV5-1	TRBJ1-5	ASSLDGQPQH
TRBV18	TRBJ2-5	ASSPPGAIGETQY
TRBV19	TRBJ1-3	ASNPRLGPSGNTIY
TRBV6-6	TRBJ1-5	ASSYPTGGSWPQH
TRBV7-3	TRBJ2-5	ASSLSGVEETQY